The text below deals with one TCR beta chain. Its antigen is as yet unknown. Profiled with immunoSEQ multiplex PCR; TCRdb holds only in-frame clones, not every one. The data show 100,000 or so clones, more than 75% seen once. The sample belongs to a study of T cell responses to AZD1222 COVID-19 vaccine. Study-level points and caveats: Vaccine-associated CD4 TCRs spanned spike, dominant at 160-218 and 743-854. Baseline seropositivity occurred in only a handful of AZD1222 recipients. Clonal diversity was possibly underestimated; the donors were predominantly white British and more often female.

The CDR3 totals 18 residues. V lost 0 bases, J lost 7 bases, and 14 bases stayed unmatched. Germline lookup yields CDR1 LGHNA and CDR2 YSLEER. Material: peripheral blood, obtained on day 0 of AZD1222 vaccination. The chain is built from TRBV4-3 and TRBJ2-2; 7 bases are a match to TRBD2. The TCR originated in an adult in good health. CDR3 in amino acids: CASSQDRVAGDEVGELFF. Written as DNA, the CDR3 is TGCGCCAGCAGCCAAGATCGAGTTGCGGGAGACGAGGTCGGGGAGCTGTTTTTT.